This T cell receptor beta chain comes out of a study of T cell responses to AZD1222 COVID-19 vaccine. Some clones are missing from TCRdb's copy, which holds only in-frame ones; the method was immunoSEQ multiplex PCR. The data hold around 180,000 clones, with 75% to 90% observed a single time. Broader study findings: The donor group comprised mostly white British people and more females; the analysis possibly underestimated clonal diversity. Reportedly, nearly half the spike-specific TCRs target unmutated variant regions. Baseline seropositivity occurred in only a handful of AZD1222 recipients.

J gave up 7 bases and V 0 bases, and 12 bases lay outside the gene matches. The germline V gene has CDR1 SGHNT and CDR2 YYREEE (reference sequence). This CDR3 has 17 amino acids. For this clone: Its target is unknown.

J is TRBJ2-7 and V is TRBV5-4, with TRBD2 matching 11 bases. This TCR was recovered from an adult in good health. The sample in question was peripheral blood, obtained on day 0 of AZD1222 vaccination. CDR3 in DNA: TGTGCCAGCAGCTTGGCGTCTAGCGGGGGGACAGCGGGGGAGCAGTACTTC. Encoded protein: CASSLASSGGTAGEQYF.